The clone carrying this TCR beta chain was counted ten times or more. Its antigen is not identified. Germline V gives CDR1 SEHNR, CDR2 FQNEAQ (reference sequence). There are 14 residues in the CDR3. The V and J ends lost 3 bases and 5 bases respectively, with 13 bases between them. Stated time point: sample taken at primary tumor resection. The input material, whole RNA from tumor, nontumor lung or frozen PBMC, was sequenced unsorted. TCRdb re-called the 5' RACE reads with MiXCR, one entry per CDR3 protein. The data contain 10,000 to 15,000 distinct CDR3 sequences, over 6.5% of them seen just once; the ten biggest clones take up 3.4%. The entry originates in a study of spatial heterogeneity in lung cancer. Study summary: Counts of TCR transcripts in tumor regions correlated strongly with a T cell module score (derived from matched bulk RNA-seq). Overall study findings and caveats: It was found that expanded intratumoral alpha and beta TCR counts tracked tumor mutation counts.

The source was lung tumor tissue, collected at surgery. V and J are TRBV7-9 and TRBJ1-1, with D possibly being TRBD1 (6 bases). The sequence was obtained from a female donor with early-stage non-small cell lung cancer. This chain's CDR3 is CASSFGGPGTEAFF. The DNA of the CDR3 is TGTGCCAGCAGCTTTGGGGGGCCTGGGACTGAAGCTTTCTTT.